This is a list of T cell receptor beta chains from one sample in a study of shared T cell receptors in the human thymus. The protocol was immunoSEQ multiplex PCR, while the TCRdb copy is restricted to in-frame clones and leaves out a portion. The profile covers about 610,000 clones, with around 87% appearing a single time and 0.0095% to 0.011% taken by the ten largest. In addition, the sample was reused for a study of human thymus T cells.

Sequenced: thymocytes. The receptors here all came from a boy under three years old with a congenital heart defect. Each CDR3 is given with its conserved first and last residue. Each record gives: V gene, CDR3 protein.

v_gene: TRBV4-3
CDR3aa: CASSQGDRGNTIYF

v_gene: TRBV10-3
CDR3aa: CAISGTGDNQPQHF

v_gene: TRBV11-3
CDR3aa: CASSLASATEAFF

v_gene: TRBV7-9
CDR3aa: CASSSGTDTQYF

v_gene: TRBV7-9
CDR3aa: CASSLPGSHEQYF

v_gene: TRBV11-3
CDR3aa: CASSWGERGRGETQYF

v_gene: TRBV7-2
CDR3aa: CASSTSRAGGPTDTQYF

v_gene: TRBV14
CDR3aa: CASSHDSHNTEAFF

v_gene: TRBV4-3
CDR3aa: CASSLTGGQQETQYF

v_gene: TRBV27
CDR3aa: CASTHIEGFGASSYEQYF